This T cell receptor beta chain emerged from a study of blood T cell repertoires in COVID-19 (dated by TCRdb to 2018 to 2021). In the study overall: The collaborator samples originated in the United States, Italy and Spain and spanned the acute and convalescent phases of COVID-19. The prospective study material was composed of cDNA or gDNA derived from T cells, B-cell-depleted T cells, or PBMCs. The dataset comprised deeply sampled blood TCRbeta repertoires from subjects exposed to, actively infected with, or recovered from COVID-19. The repertoires were released in a freely available public database meant as a resource for research on the immune response to SARS-CoV-2. Samples were obtained from the ongoing ImmuneRACE study (first 160 participants) and from about 1,300 subjects provided by 6 global collaborators. Sample metadata almost always included a de-identified subject ID, COVID-19 status, age in years and sex. Where available, HLA class I and class II types were obtained from metadata supplied by the sample provider rather than from assay-based typing. Results and caveats for the whole study, not just this receptor: Clinical and demographic metadata were provided uncurated, with the amount varying by source and participant.

TCRbeta CDR3 regions were amplified from genomic DNA using the immunoSEQ Assay, a bias-controlled multiplex PCR. The original pipeline was this. The number of nucleated cells in each sample was estimated from the amplification of reference gene primers within the assay. To quantify the absolute abundance of each unique TCRbeta CDR3 rearrangement, sequence reads were collapsed and filtered. For each sample, productive Simpson clonality was calculated as the square root of Simpson's diversity index over productive rearrangements. Drawn from immuneACCESS, this table holds only the in-frame rearrangements with V and J called that TCRdb kept. Clones are partly lost; checked studies trace under half to an unresolved V gene and leave the rest unexplained. Clonal size and the V and J genes are those of that table, whereas D and trimming came from the DNA. Counted in this sample were roughly 200,000 clones; 85% to 90% of them appeared once. The ten largest clonotypes hold 5.5% to 7.5% of the sample.

Turning to this clone: Its antigen specificity is not known. Qualities for individual bases were not recorded, and no much larger clone is one base off.

Trimming accounts for 8 bases at V and 2 bases at J, while the number of junction bases matched to no gene is 11. The CDR1 and CDR2 encoded by the germline V gene (reference sequence) are GTSNPN and SVGIG. From the cysteine through the phenylalanine, the CDR3 covers 14 amino acids. Only CDR3 DNA remains: 42 bases, in frame from the first base. A second Seattle source provided samples from volunteer blood donors who had recovered from COVID-19. Whole blood was collected in K2EDTA tubes by collaborating institutions according to the institutions' own protocols. For TCRbeta analysis, collaborator samples were shipped as frozen whole blood, as isolated PBMCs, or as DNA extracted from either sample type.

This clonotype originated in a man in his 60s who had recovered from COVID-19. Here the chain combines TRBV30 and TRBJ1-2, with 7 bases matching TRBD1. Sequencing input: peripheral blood. At the DNA level, the sequence is TGTGCCGGCATCCCCGGGACAGCCAACTATGGCTACACCTTC. The encoded protein is CAGIPGTANYGYTF.